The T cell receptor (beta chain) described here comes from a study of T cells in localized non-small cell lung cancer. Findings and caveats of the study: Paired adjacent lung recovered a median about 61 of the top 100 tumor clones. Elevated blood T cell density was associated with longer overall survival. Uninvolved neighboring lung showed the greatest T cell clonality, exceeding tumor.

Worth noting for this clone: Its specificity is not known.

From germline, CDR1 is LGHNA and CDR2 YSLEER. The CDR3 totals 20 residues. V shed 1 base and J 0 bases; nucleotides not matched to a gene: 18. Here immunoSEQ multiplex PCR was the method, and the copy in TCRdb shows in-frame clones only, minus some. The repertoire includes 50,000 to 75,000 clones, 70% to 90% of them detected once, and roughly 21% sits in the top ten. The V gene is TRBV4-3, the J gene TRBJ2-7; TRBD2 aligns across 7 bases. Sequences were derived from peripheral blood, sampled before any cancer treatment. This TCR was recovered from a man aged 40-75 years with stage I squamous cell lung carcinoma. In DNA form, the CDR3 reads TGCGCCAGCAGCCAAGCACCGGGTGGAGGGCTAGCGGCCTACTCCTACGAGCAGTACTTC. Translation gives CASSQAPGGGLAAYSYEQYF.